The 19 T cell receptor beta chains listed next were all sequenced from one sample in a study of regulatory T cells in long-lasting Graves disease. The TCR beta library used iRepertoire HTBI primers with Arm-PCR amplification of CDR3. A single record per CDR3 protein comes from TCRdb applying MiXCR to the multiplex PCR reads. The table shows 400,000 to 500,000 distinct CDR3 sequences, with approximately 23% occurring only once. The time point here: persistent/refractory GD, antithyroid drugs over 5 years with positive TRAb. Generation of the TCR library employed RNA extracted from PBMCs. The material sequenced was peripheral blood mononuclear cells (PBMCs), taken when the disease was refractory, from a patient treated with antithyroid drugs. The receptors shown here come from a female donor with Graves disease.

Here the CDR3 reads CASSPTGQGARNGYTF. The CDR3 coding sequence is TGCGCCAGCAGCCCAACGGGACAGGGGGCGCGGAATGGCTACACCTTC. The chain couples TRBV4-3 to TRBJ1-2; 12 bases align to TRBD1. Trimming at V came to 4 bases and at J to 6 bases, leaving 9 bases not matched to a gene. This CDR3 contains 16 residues. Germline CDR1 reads LGHNA; CDR2 reads YSLEER.

The chain is built from TRBV29-1 and TRBJ1-2; D is ambiguous. Trimming left V 5 bases short and J 8 bases short, with 9 bases between. Germline V gene sequence: CDR1 SQVTM, CDR2 ANQGSEA. This CDR3 has 10 residues. The CDR3 DNA sequence: TGCAGCGTTCTCACCGCGGGCTACACCTTC. As protein: CSVLTAGYTF.

CDR3 in amino acids: CASSVGIGTSTDTQYF. CDR3 nucleotides: TGTGCCAGCAGCGTTGGTATCGGAACTAGCACAGATACGCAGTATTTT. This chain joins TRBV9 and TRBJ2-3; D is ambiguous. CDR3 length: 16 amino acids. The germline gives CDR1 SGDLS, CDR2 YYNGEE. V lost 2 bases, J lost 0 bases, and 13 bases lay in between.

This clonotype was picked up many times. This chain joins TRBV28 and TRBJ1-5, with unresolved D. Per germline, CDR1 MDHEN and CDR2 SYDVKM. Trimming left V 3 bases short and J 7 bases short, with 13 bases between. The CDR3 is 14 amino acids. Here the CDR3 reads CASSFSTPGQPQHF. The CDR3 DNA reads as TGTGCCAGCAGTTTCTCGACTCCGGGGCAGCCCCAGCATTTT.

This clonotype was observed many times. The rearrangement joins TRBV28 to TRBJ2-2, with 7 bases fitting TRBD2. This CDR3 comprises 17 residues. The germline CDR1 and CDR2 sequences are MDHEN and SYDVKM. The V gene end was trimmed by 6 bases and the J gene end by 6 bases; junction bases not matched to a gene: 16. This CDR3 reads CASSPPAGRDISGELFF. CDR3 coding DNA: TGTGCCAGCAGCCCCCCCGCTGGGAGGGATATCTCCGGGGAGCTGTTTTTT.

This clonotype was detected ten times or more. The chain uses TRBV28 and TRBJ2-7; D could derive from TRBD1 or TRBD2 (5 bases each). This CDR3 comprises 12 residues. Germline CDR1 reads MDHEN; CDR2 reads SYDVKM. V shed 9 bases and J shed 7 bases, with 16 bases lying between them. CDR3 sequence: CASRVGGGEQYF. The CDR3 DNA is TGTGCCAGTCGAGTGGGTGGGGGTGAGCAGTACTTC.

This clonotype was detected many times. The chain links TRBV28 to TRBJ1-1; possible D gene TRBD1, 6 bases. Per the germline V gene, CDR1 is MDHEN and CDR2 is SYDVKM. V was shortened by 4 bases and J by 2 bases, with 11 bases between the two germline ends. This CDR3 spans 14 amino acids. CDR3 in amino acids: CASSSGGTNTEAFF. In DNA form, the CDR3 reads TGTGCCAGCAGTTCGGGGGGGACAAACACTGAAGCTTTCTTT.

This clonotype came up many times. This chain links TRBV5-1 with TRBJ1-1; 8 bases align to TRBD1. The germline V gene has CDR1 SGHRS and CDR2 YFSETQ. V shed 5 bases, J shed 1 base, and the junction held 4 bases outside the gene matches. CDR3 length: 14 amino acids. The CDR3 sequence is CASSSGTGNTEAFF. The DNA of the CDR3 is TGCGCCAGCAGTTCTGGGACAGGGAACACTGAAGCTTTCTTT.

Concerning this clonotype itself: A much larger clone is a single base away; this may be a read error. The chain employs TRBV29-1 and TRBJ2-7; tentatively, D is TRBD1 or TRBD2 (5 bases each). Germline values: CDR1 SQVTM, CDR2 ANQGSEA. V lost 4 bases and J lost 7, with 17 bases in between. The CDR3 spans 13 residues. As DNA, the CDR3 is TGCAGCGTTGCAGGACATGCCCGAGGGGAGCAGTACTTC. This gives the protein CSVAGHARGEQYF.

This clonotype was observed many times. The chain has TRBV6-1 and TRBJ1-5, with 7 nucleotides matching TRBD1. The germline V gene encodes CDR1 MNHNS and CDR2 SASEGT. This CDR3 is built from 15 residues. The V segment lost 3 bases and the J segment 6 bases; nucleotides outside the gene matches: 8. DNA of the CDR3: TGTGCCAGCAGTGAGGGACAGCTTAGCGGTCAGCCCCAGCATTTT. This gives the protein CASSEGQLSGQPQHF.

This clonotype was picked up many times. J is TRBJ1-6 and V is TRBV28, with D tentatively TRBD1 (6 bases). From germline, CDR1 is MDHEN and CDR2 SYDVKM. The V gene lost 5 bases and the J gene lost 18 bases, with 17 bases spanning the gap. The CDR3 spans 12 residues. CDR3 loop: CASSHTGRGHHF. In DNA form, the CDR3 reads TGTGCCAGCAGTCATACAGGGCGAGGGCACCACTTT.

Ten or more counts support this clonotype. This chain uses TRBV20-1 with TRBJ1-2; D is unresolved. The germline gives CDR1 DFQATT, CDR2 SNEGSKA (reference sequence). The V end lost 4 bases, the J end lost 3 bases, and 6 bases lay between the germline ends. This CDR3 comprises 11 residues. CDR3 sequence reads: CSAKIDYGYTF. The CDR3 DNA sequence: TGCAGTGCTAAGATTGACTATGGCTACACCTTC.

This clonotype occurred many times. This chain joins TRBV28 and TRBJ1-5, with D maybe TRBD1 (5 bases). Looked up from germline, CDR1 is MDHEN and CDR2 is SYDVKM. The CDR3 loop spans 14 amino acids. Deletions cut 6 bases from V and 6 bases from J, with 15 bases between. The CDR3 sequence: CASSRAGLLQPQHF. The CDR3 DNA sequence: TGTGCCAGCAGCCGAGCAGGGCTGCTTCAGCCCCAGCATTTT.

A few counts support this clonotype. A much larger clone is a single base away; this may be a read error. The chain is built from TRBV28 and TRBJ2-7; D not resolved. Germline loops: CDR1 MDHEN, CDR2 SYDVKM. The CDR3 has 13 amino acids. Written as DNA, the CDR3 is TGTACCAGCAGTTTGATCAAGCAGAACGAGCAGTACTTC. Its translation is CTSSLIKQNEQYF. The variable domain in full, completed from reference TRBV28 and TRBJ2-7, reads DVKVTQSSRYLVKRTGEKVFLECVQDMDHENMFWYRQDPGLGLRLIYFSYDVKMKEKGDIPEGYSVSREKKERFSLILESASTNQTSMYLCTSSLIKQNEQYFGPGTRLTVT.

J is TRBJ2-5 and V is TRBV7-9; D may be TRBD1 (5 bases). CDR1 is SEHNR, CDR2 FQNEAQ, per germline (reference sequence). The CDR3 extends over 14 amino acids. V lost 5 bases and J 0 bases, leaving 10 bases between the germline ends. The CDR3 region is CASSIPTDQETQYF. The CDR3 coding sequence is TGTGCCAGCAGCATACCGACAGACCAAGAGACCCAGTACTTC.

The chain links TRBV11-3 to TRBJ2-7; no reliable D call. Germline V CDR1 and CDR2: SGHNT, YENEEA. CDR3 length: 13 amino acids. V lost 3 bases, J lost 3 bases, and 9 bases lay in between. This CDR3 is CASSFDEDYEQYF. The DNA for the CDR3 is TGTGCCAGCAGCTTTGATGAAGACTACGAGCAGTACTTC.

The rearrangement joins TRBV11-2 to TRBJ2-7; 10 bases match TRBD1. The V gene end was trimmed by 4 bases and the J gene end by 4 bases; junction bases not matched to a gene: 10. CDR1 is SGHAT and CDR2 is FQNNGV in the germline V gene. The CDR3 has 16 amino acids. This chain's CDR3 is CASSSISRDRGYEQYF. CDR3 nucleotides: TGTGCCAGCAGCTCGATCTCCCGGGACAGGGGATACGAGCAGTACTTC.

This sequence joins TRBV6-1 and TRBJ2-7; unclear D gene. V shed 2 bases and J shed 0 bases, with 8 bases lying between them. CDR3 size: 14 residues. In germline, CDR1 is MNHNS, CDR2 SASEGT. The CDR3 loop is CASSELGVSYEQYF. The CDR3 nucleotides read TGTGCCAGCAGTGAACTTGGGGTCTCCTACGAGCAGTACTTC.

The chain links TRBV10-3 to TRBJ1-4; no definite D call. V lost 4 bases, J lost 4 bases, and 7 bases lay in between. The CDR3 length is 13 residues. Germline CDR1 is ENHRY and CDR2 is SYGVKD. The CDR3 bases are TGTGCCATCAGTGGGGCGGTTAATGAAAAACTGTTTTTT. Its translation is CAISGAVNEKLFF.